Each of the 21 T cell receptor beta chains below was sequenced from the same sample in a study of blood T cells in healthy people across ages. A J-beta primer mix and a sample-barcoded 5' primer were used in a second PCR of about 7 to 11 cycles. TCRdb recomputed calls from the 5' RACE reads with MiXCR, one row per CDR3 protein. The profile shows about 720,000 distinct CDR3 sequences, 22% of them singletons. Sample: blood. The receptors originated from a man aged 70 or older in good health.

This clonotype was picked up a small number of times. The gene calls are TRBV7-3 and TRBJ1-1; D might be TRBD1 (6 bases). This CDR3 has 15 amino acids. Looked up from germline, CDR1 is SGHTA and CDR2 is FQGTGA. Trimming pared 5 bases from V and 4 bases from J, leaving 17 bases between. The CDR3 coding sequence is TGTGCCAGCAGCGAGAGTTTGGACAGTCGCACTGAAGCTTTCTTT. Encoded protein: CASSESLDSRTEAFF.

This clonotype came up a few times. This chain links TRBV20-1 with TRBJ1-5; no reliable D call. CDR3 length equals 15 residues. Germline V lookup: CDR1 DFQATT, CDR2 SNEGSKA (reference sequence). Trimming left V 5 bases short and J 0 bases short, with 14 bases between. CDR3 amino acids: CSAATMGNSNQPQHF. The CDR3 nucleotides are TGCAGTGCTGCAACTATGGGGAATAGCAATCAGCCCCAGCATTTT.

V and J are TRBV28 and TRBJ1-6; D call uncertain. CDR3 length: 17 residues. V lost 2 bases and J lost 5, with 16 bases in between. Germline CDR1 and CDR2: MDHEN and SYDVKM. CDR3 protein: CASSLPSSGSNNSPLHF. CDR3 coding DNA: TGTGCCAGCAGTTTACCGTCTTCGGGAAGTAATAATTCACCCCTCCACTTT.

The V call is TRBV2, the J call TRBJ1-2; 9 bases fit TRBD1. Germline V gene data show CDR1 as SNHLY and CDR2 as FYNNEI. The CDR3 has 14 residues. Unmatched junction bases numbered 3, after V lost 2 bases and J lost 5 bases. CDR3 residues: CASSETGGVYGYTF. The CDR3 DNA follows: TGTGCCAGCAGTGAAACAGGGGGCGTGTATGGCTACACCTTC.

This clonotype has a handful of counts. The V call is TRBV20-1, the J call TRBJ2-4; TRBD1 agrees at 7 bases. Trimming at V came to 5 bases and at J to 7 bases, leaving 8 bases not matched to a gene. From germline, CDR1 is DFQATT and CDR2 SNEGSKA (reference sequence). The CDR3 has 13 amino acids. The CDR3 region is CSAADRVGNIQYF. DNA of the CDR3: TGCAGTGCTGCTGACAGGGTTGGGAACATTCAGTACTTC.

This clonotype was counted a few times. The chain recombines TRBV5-8 with TRBJ2-1, with 7 bases identical to TRBD2. The ends lost 1 base at V and 9 bases at J; junction bases unmatched: 7. The CDR3 runs 14 residues. Looked up from germline, CDR1 is SGHTS and CDR2 is YDEGEE. In DNA, the CDR3 is TGTGCCAGCAGCTTGATGGGACTACTTCGTGAGCAGTTCTTC. As protein: CASSLMGLLREQFF.

There are many counts of this clonotype. The V and J genes are TRBV7-9 and TRBJ1-2; the D gene is possibly TRBD1 (6 bases). Germline-derived CDR1 and CDR2 are SEHNR and FQNEAQ (reference sequence). V lost 0 bases and J 7 bases, leaving 12 bases between the germline ends. This CDR3 has 14 amino acids. The CDR3 bases are TGTGCCAGCAGCTTAGCGGGTAGGGGGTCTGGCTACACCTTC. It yields the protein CASSLAGRGSGYTF. The variable domain in full, with the rest retrieved from reference TRBV7-9 and TRBJ1-2, is DTGVSQNPRHKITKRGQNVTFRCDPISEHNRLYWYRQTLGQGPEFLTYFQNEAQLEKSRLLSDRFSAERPKGSFSTLEIQRTEQGDSAMYLCASSLAGRGSGYTFGSGTRLTVV.

This clonotype was found a few times. The rearrangement joins TRBV6-5 to TRBJ1-5; D call uncertain. V was cut by 0 bases and J by 7 bases, with 7 bases left in between. This CDR3 spans 13 amino acids. Germline V gives CDR1 MNHEY, CDR2 SVGAGI. In nucleotides, the CDR3 is TGTGCCAGCAGTTACTCGCCGGGACAGCCCCAGCATTTT. Its translation is CASSYSPGQPQHF.

The table lists this clonotype with a few counts. This chain links TRBV4-1 with TRBJ2-1; D unresolved. The CDR3 contains 13 residues. V lost 1 base and J 8 bases, leaving 9 bases between the germline ends. Germline V gives CDR1 MGHRA, CDR2 YSYEKL. This chain's CDR3 is CASSQGVSDEQFF. In DNA form, the CDR3 reads TGCGCCAGCAGCCAAGGGGTCTCAGATGAGCAGTTCTTC.

This clonotype was seen more than once but under ten times. The rearrangement joins TRBV29-1 to TRBJ2-7; tentatively, D is TRBD1 (6 bases). This CDR3 is built from 13 residues. With 3 bases removed from V and 1 base from J, the gap between germline ends came to 10 bases. Germline loops: CDR1 SQVTM, CDR2 ANQGSEA. For the CDR3, the DNA is TGCAGCGTTGACAGGGGTGGATCCTACGAGCAGTACTTC. Protein product: CSVDRGGSYEQYF.

This clonotype has only a few counts. This rearrangement joins TRBV3-1 to TRBJ2-3; 9 nucleotides line up with TRBD1. CDR3 length: 15 amino acids. J was trimmed by 5 bases and V by 4 bases; bases with no gene match: 7. In germline, CDR1 is LGHDT, CDR2 YNNKEL (reference sequence). As DNA, the CDR3 is TGTGCCAGCAGCCCCATCGGACAGGGGATAGATACGCAGTATTTT. Protein: CASSPIGQGIDTQYF.

The gene calls are TRBV6-5 and TRBJ2-7; D is unresolved. Germline V gene data show CDR1 as MNHEY and CDR2 as SVGAGI. V was pared by 10 bases and J by 3 bases, with 10 bases between. This CDR3 is 11 amino acids long. The CDR3 sequence: CAISSFYEQYF. DNA for the CDR3: TGTGCCATCTCCTCATTCTACGAGCAGTACTTC.

This clonotype showed up just a few times. This sequence joins TRBV20-1 and TRBJ2-7, with a possible D match to TRBD2 (6 bases). The CDR3 loop spans 16 amino acids. The germline V gene has CDR1 DFQATT and CDR2 SNEGSKA (reference sequence). V lost 0 bases and J lost 1, with 16 bases in between. CDR3 bases: TGCAGTGCTAGAGACTCCCGATTCGGGGGTTCCTACGAGCAGTACTTC. It yields the protein CSARDSRFGGSYEQYF.

The J gene is TRBJ1-2, the V gene TRBV3-1, with 8 bases fitting TRBD1. V lost 6 bases, J lost 1 base, and 10 bases stayed unmatched. Germline loops: CDR1 LGHDT, CDR2 YNNKEL (reference sequence). There are 16 residues in the CDR3. CDR3 nucleotide sequence: TGTGCCAGCAGACGAAGGACAGGGAGGGATAACTATGGCTACACCTTC. Its translation is CASRRRTGRDNYGYTF.

The chain joins TRBV12-3 or TRBV12-4 to TRBJ2-3; 7 nucleotides line up with TRBD1. Trimming at V came to 5 bases and at J to 3 bases, leaving 8 bases not matched to a gene. The CDR3 length is 15 residues. CDR3 in amino acids: CASSGKGARTDTQYF. The CDR3 DNA reads as TGTGCCAGCAGTGGGAAGGGGGCGCGAACAGATACGCAGTATTTT.

The CDR3 here is CASSEVSSNQPQHF. CDR3 in DNA: TGTGCCAGCAGTGAAGTGTCGAGCAATCAGCCCCAGCATTTT. The chain couples TRBV6-1 to TRBJ1-5; D is unclear. V was shortened by 1 base and J by 1 base, with 5 bases between the two germline ends. CDR1 and CDR2 from the germline V gene are MNHNS and SASEGT. This CDR3 region has 14 residues.

In its sample, this clonotype was seen many times. The chain is built from TRBV5-1 and TRBJ2-1; 7 bases are shared with TRBD2. CDR1 and CDR2 (germline): SGHRS, YFSETQ. This CDR3 comprises 16 residues. V trimming: 0 bases; J trimming: 1 base; junction bases outside the gene matches: 4. The CDR3 loop reads CASSLVPGGSYNEQFF. The CDR3 DNA reads as TGCGCCAGCAGCTTGGTGCCGGGAGGATCCTACAATGAGCAGTTCTTC. Full variable domain (remainder filled in from reference TRBV5-1 and TRBJ2-1): KAGVTQTPRYLIKTRGQQVTLSCSPISGHRSVSWYQQTPGQGLQFLFEYFSETQRNKGNFPGRFSGRQFSNSRSEMNVSTLELGDSALYLCASSLVPGGSYNEQFFGPGTRLTVL.

The rearrangement joins TRBV4-3 to TRBJ1-5; perhaps TRBD1 as D (6 bases). This CDR3 spans 15 amino acids. CDR1 is LGHNA, CDR2 YSLEER, per germline. Trimming stripped 0 bases from V and 11 bases from J, with 17 bases between. This chain's CDR3 is CASSQEGADHSTQHF. The CDR3 DNA is TGCGCCAGCAGCCAAGAGGGGGCAGATCACTCGACCCAGCATTTT.

This sequence joins TRBV27 and TRBJ2-1; 8 bases align to TRBD1. Losses at the gene ends were 4 bases for V and 7 bases for J; bases not matched to a gene: 6. This CDR3 is built from 14 residues. Germline V gene lookup returns CDR1 MNHEY and CDR2 SMNVEV (reference sequence). CDR3 in amino acids: CASSSGDRRNEQFF. The CDR3 DNA is TGTGCCAGCAGTTCTGGGGACAGGCGGAATGAGCAGTTCTTC.

V is TRBV9 and J is TRBJ1-1, with D perhaps matching TRBD1 (6 bases). V lost 2 bases and J lost 4, with 9 bases in between. Germline V gene data show CDR1 as SGDLS and CDR2 as YYNGEE. CDR3 size: 13 residues. The CDR3: CASSVSTGTEAFF. CDR3 bases: TGTGCCAGCAGCGTTTCGACAGGCACTGAAGCTTTCTTT.

The CDR3 bases are TGCAGTGCTAGAAACAGGGTCATGGGCACAGATACGCAGTATTTT. Its protein product is CSARNRVMGTDTQYF. V gene TRBV20-1 combines with J gene TRBJ2-3, with D possibly TRBD1 on 6 matching bases. The CDR3 spans 15 residues. CDR1 is DFQATT, CDR2 SNEGSKA, per germline (reference sequence). V lost 2 bases and J lost 1, with 13 bases in between.